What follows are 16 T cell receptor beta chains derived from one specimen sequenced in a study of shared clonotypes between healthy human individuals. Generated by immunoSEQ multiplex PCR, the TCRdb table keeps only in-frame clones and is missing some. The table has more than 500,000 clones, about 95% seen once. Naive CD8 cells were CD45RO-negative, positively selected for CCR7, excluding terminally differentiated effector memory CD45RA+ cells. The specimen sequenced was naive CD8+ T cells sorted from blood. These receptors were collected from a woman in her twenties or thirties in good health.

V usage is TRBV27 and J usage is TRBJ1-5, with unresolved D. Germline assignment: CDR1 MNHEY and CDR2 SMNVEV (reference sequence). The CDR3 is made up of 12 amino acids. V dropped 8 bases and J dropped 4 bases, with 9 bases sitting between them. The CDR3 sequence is CASGILNQPQHF. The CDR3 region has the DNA TGTGCCAGCGGGATCCTTAATCAGCCCCAGCATTTT.

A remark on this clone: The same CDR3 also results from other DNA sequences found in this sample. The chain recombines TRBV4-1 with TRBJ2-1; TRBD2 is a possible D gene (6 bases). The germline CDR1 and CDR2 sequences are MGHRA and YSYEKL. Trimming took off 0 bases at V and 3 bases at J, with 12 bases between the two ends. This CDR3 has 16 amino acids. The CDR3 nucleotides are TGCGCCAGCAGCCAAGAGGGCGGGAATCTCTACAATGAGCAGTTCTTC. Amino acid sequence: CASSQEGGNLYNEQFF.

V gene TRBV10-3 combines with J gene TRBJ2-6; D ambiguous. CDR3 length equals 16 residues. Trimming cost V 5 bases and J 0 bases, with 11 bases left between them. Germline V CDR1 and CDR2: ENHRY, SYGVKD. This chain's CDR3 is CAISSDVYSGANVLTF. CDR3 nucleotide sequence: TGTGCCATCAGTTCAGACGTCTACTCTGGGGCCAACGTCCTGACTTTC.

CDR3 in DNA: TGCGCCAGCAGCTTGTCCCAGGGGAGTATCTACGAGCAGTACTTC. Encoded protein: CASSLSQGSIYEQYF. The chain joins TRBV5-1 to TRBJ2-7; tentatively, D is TRBD1 (6 bases). This CDR3 has 15 residues. Germline V gene sequence: CDR1 SGHRS, CDR2 YFSETQ. Trimming left V 1 base short and J 3 bases short, with 14 bases between. The full variable domain, with the rest looked up from reference TRBV5-1 and TRBJ2-7, is KAGVTQTPRYLIKTRGQQVTLSCSPISGHRSVSWYQQTPGQGLQFLFEYFSETQRNKGNFPGRFSGRQFSNSRSEMNVSTLELGDSALYLCASSLSQGSIYEQYFGPGTRLTVT.

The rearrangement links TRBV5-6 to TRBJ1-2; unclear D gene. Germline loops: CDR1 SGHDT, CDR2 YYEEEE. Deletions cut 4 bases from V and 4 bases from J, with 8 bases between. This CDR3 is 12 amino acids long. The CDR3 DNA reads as TGTGCCAGCAGCACAGACACCTATGGCTACACCTTC. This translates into CASSTDTYGYTF.

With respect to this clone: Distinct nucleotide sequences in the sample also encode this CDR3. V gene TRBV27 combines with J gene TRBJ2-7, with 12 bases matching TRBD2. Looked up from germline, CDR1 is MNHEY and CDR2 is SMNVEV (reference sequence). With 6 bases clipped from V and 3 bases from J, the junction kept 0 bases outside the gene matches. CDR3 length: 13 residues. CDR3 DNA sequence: TGTGCCAGCAGACTAGCGGGAGGCTACGAGCAGTACTTC. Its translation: CASRLAGGYEQYF.

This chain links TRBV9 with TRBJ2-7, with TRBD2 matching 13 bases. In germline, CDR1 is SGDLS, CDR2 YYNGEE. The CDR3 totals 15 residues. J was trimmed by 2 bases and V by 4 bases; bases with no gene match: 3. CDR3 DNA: TGTGCCAGCAGCCCCGGACTAGCGGGAGCCTACGAGCAGTACTTC. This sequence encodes CASSPGLAGAYEQYF. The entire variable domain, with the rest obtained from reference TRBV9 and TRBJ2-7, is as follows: DSGVTQTPKHLITATGQRVTLRCSPRSGDLSVYWYQQSLDQGLQFLIQYYNGEERAKGNILERFSAQQFPDLHSELNLSSLELGDSALYFCASSPGLAGAYEQYFGPGTRLTVT.

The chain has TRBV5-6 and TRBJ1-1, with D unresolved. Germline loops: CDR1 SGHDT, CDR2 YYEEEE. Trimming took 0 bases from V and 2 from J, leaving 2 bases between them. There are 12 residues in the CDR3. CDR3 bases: TGTGCCAGCAGCTTGGACAACACTGAAGCTTTCTTT. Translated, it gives CASSLDNTEAFF.

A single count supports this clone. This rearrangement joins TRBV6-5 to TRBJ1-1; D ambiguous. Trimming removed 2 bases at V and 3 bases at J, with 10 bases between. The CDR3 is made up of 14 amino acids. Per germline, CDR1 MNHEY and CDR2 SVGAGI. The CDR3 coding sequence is TGTGCCAGCAGTTACGGTGGACTATACACTGAAGCTTTCTTT. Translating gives CASSYGGLYTEAFF.

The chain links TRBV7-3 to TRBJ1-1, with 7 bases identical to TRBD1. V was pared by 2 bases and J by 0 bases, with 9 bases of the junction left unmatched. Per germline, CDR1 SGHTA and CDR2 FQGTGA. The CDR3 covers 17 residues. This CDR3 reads CASSLYATGNMNTEAFF. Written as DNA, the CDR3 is TGTGCCAGCAGCTTATATGCGACAGGGAACATGAACACTGAAGCTTTCTTT.

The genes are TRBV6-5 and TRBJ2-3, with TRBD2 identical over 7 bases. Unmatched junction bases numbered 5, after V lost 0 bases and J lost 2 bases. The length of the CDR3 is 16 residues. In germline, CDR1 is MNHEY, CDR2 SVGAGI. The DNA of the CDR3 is TGTGCCAGCAGTTACTCTCGGGGGGAATACACAGATACGCAGTATTTT. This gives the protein CASSYSRGEYTDTQYF.

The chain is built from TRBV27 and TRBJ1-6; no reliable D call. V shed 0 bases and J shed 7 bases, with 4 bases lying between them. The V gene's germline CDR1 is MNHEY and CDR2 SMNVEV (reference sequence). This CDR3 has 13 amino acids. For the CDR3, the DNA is TGTGCCAGCAGTTTATCGGGGAATTCACCCCTCCACTTT. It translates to CASSLSGNSPLHF.

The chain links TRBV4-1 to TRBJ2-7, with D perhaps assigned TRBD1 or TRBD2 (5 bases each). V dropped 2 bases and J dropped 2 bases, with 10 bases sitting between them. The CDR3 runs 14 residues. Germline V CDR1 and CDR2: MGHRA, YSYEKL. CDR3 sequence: CASSQPGRAYEQYF. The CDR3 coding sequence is TGCGCCAGCAGCCAACCGGGACGGGCCTACGAGCAGTACTTC.

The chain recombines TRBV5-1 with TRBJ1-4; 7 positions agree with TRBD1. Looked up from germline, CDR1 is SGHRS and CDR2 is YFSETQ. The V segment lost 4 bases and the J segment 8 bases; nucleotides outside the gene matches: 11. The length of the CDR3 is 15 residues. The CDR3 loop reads CASSPRQGSIEKLFF. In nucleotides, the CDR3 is TGCGCCAGCAGCCCGAGACAGGGTTCCATCGAAAAACTGTTTTTT.

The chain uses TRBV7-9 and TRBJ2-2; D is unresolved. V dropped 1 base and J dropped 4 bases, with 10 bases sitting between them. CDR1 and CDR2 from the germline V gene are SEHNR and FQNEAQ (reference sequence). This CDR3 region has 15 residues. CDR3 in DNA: TGTGCCAGCAGCTTAGTTGGAGCGTCCACCGGGGAGCTGTTTTTT. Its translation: CASSLVGASTGELFF.

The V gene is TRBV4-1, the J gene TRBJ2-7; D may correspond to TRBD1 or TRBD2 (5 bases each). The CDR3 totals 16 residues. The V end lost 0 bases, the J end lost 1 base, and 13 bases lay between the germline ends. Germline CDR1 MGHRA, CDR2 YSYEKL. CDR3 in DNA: TGCGCCAGCAGCCAAGAAGTGGGACCCGATTCCTACGAGCAGTACTTC. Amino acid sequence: CASSQEVGPDSYEQYF.